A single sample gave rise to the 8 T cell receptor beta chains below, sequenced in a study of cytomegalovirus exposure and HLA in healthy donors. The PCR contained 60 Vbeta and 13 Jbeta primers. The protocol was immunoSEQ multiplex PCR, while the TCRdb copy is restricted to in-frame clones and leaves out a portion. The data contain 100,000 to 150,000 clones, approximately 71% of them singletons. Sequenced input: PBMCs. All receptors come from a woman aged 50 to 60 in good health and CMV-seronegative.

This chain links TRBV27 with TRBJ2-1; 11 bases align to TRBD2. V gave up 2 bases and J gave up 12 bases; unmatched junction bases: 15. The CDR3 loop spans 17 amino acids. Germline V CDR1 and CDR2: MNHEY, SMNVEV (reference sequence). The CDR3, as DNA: TGTGCCAGCAGTTTAAGAGGGCTAGCGGGAGGTCCTGATCGGCAGTTCTTC. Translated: CASSLRGLAGGPDRQFF.

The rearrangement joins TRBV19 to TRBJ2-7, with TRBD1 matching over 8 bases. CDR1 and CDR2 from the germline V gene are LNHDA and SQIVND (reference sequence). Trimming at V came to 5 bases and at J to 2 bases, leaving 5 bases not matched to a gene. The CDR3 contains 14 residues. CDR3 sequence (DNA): TGTGCCAGTAGTCAAGGGACAGGACCCTACGAGCAGTACTTC. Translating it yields CASSQGTGPYEQYF.

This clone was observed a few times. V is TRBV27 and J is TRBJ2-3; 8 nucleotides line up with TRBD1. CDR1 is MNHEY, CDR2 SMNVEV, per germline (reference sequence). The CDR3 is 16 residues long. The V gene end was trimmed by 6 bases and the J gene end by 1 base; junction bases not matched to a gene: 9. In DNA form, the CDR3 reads TGTGCCAGCAGCCGGACAGGGCATATTGGCACAGATACGCAGTATTTT. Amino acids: CASSRTGHIGTDTQYF.

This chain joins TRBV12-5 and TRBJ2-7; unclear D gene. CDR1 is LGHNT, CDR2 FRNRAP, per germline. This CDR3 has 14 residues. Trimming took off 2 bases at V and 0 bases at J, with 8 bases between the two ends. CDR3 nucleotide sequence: TGTGCTAGTGGTTTGTTCAGTATCTCCTACGAGCAGTACTTC. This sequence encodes CASGLFSISYEQYF.

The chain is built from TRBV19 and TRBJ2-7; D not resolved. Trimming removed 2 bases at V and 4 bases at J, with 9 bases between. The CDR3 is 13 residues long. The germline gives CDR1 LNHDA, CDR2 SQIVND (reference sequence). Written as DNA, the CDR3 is TGTGCCAGTAGTATATCGGAGAATTACGAGCAGTACTTC. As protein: CASSISENYEQYF.

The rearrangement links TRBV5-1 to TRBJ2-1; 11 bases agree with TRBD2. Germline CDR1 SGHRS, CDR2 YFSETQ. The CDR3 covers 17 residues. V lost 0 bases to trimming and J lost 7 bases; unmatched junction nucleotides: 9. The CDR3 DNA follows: TGCGCCAGCAGCTTGGTGGTTGGTAGCGGGGGGGTGAATGAGCAGTTCTTC. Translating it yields CASSLVVGSGGVNEQFF.

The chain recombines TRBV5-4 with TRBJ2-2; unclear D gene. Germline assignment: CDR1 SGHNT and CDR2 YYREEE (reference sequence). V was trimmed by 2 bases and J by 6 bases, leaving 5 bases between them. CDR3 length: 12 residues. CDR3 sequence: CASSFSPGELFF. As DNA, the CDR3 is TGTGCCAGCAGCTTTAGCCCCGGGGAGCTGTTTTTT.

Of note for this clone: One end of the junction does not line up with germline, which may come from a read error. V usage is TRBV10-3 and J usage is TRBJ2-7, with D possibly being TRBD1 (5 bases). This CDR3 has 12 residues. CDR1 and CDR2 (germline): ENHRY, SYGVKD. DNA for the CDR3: TGTGTCATCTCAGCAGGGTTCTCCGAGCAGTACTTC. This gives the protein CVISAGFSEQYF.